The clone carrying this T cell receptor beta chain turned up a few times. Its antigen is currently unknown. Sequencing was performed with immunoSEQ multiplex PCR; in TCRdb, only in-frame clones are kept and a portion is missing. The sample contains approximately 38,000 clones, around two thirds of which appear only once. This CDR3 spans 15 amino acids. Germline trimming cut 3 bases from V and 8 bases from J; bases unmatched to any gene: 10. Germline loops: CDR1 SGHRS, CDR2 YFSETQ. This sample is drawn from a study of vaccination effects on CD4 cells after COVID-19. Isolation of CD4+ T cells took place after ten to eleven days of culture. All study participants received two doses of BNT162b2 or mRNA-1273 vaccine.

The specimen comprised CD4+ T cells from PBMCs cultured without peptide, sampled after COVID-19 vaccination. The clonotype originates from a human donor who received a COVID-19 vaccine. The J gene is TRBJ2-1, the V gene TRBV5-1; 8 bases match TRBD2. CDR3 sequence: CASSSLAATIYEQFF. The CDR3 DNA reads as TGCGCCAGCAGCTCACTAGCGGCTACAATATATGAGCAGTTCTTC.